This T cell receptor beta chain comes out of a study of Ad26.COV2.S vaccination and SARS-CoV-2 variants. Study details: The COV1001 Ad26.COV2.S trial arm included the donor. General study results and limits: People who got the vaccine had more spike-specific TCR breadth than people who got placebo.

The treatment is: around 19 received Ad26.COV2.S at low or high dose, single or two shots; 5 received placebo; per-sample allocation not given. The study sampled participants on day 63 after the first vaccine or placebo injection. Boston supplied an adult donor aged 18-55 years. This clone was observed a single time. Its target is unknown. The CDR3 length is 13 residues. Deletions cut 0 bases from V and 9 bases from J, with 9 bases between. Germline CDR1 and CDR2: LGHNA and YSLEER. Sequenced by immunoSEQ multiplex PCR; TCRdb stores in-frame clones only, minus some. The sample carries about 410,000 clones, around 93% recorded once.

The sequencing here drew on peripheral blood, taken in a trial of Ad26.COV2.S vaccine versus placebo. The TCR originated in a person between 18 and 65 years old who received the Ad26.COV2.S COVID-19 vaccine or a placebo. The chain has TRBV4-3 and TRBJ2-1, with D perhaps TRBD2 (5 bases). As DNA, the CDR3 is TGCGCCAGCAGCCAAGAGGACTGGGGTGAGCAGTTCTTC. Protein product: CASSQEDWGEQFF.